Listed below are T cell receptor beta chains from one sample, sequenced in a study of technical replicates of blood from several donors. Data came from immunoSEQ multiplex PCR; TCRdb stores just in-frame clones and leaves some out. The sample holds some 78,000 clones, about 93% seen once. The source material was T cells isolated from PBMCs. The source is a human donor in good health. Each CDR3 is given with its conserved first and last residue. Each record gives: V gene, D gene, J gene, CDR3 protein, CDR3 DNA. A D gene is named only where the DNA matches it firmly.

TRBV2	NA	TRBJ2-1	CASARDIDNEQFF	TGTGCCAGCGCTCGGGACATAGACAATGAGCAGTTCTTC
TRBV27	NA	TRBJ2-2	CASSLSVEGSSSNTGELFF	TGTGCCAGCAGTTTATCGGTGGAAGGTAGCAGTTCTAACACCGGGGAGCTGTTTTTT
TRBV10-3	TRBD1	TRBJ2-7	CAISEPEQGYSYEQYF	TGTGCCATCAGTGAGCCAGAACAGGGGTACTCCTACGAGCAGTACTTC
TRBV9	TRBD1	TRBJ2-1	CASSPWGQGVNEQFF	TGTGCCAGCAGCCCGTGGGGACAGGGTGTCAATGAGCAGTTCTTC
TRBV19	TRBD1	TRBJ1-4	CASAKGQGATANEKLFF	TGTGCCAGTGCCAAGGGACAGGGGGCGACGGCTAATGAAAAACTGTTTTTT
TRBV4-1	NA	TRBJ1-5	CATCRGIHGNQPQHF	TGCGCCACCTGCCGGGGGATACATGGCAATCAGCCCCAGCATTTT
TRBV30	NA	TRBJ1-1	CAWTTNTEAFF	TGTGCCTGGACTACCAACACTGAAGCTTTCTTT
TRBV30	TRBD2	TRBJ2-1	CAWTPGTSEQFF	TGTGCCTGGACCCCAGGGACTAGCGAGCAGTTCTTC
TRBV7-3	NA	TRBJ1-1	CASSLTATTAEAFF	TGTGCCAGCAGCTTAACGGCGACGACAGCGGAAGCTTTCTTT
TRBV15	TRBD1	TRBJ2-1	CATSRQWSTGVGEQFF	TGTGCCACCAGCCGCCAATGGTCGACAGGGGTTGGCGAGCAGTTCTTC
TRBV27	NA	TRBJ2-5	CASSSLRGETQYF	TGTGCCAGCAGTTCGCTTCGCGGGGAGACCCAGTACTTC